Below, 23 T cell receptor beta chains from the same sample are listed, as sequenced in a study of shared clonotypes between healthy human individuals. This table comes from immunoSEQ multiplex PCR, and its TCRdb copy is limited to in-frame clones, with some not included. Found here are 2 million to 2.5 million clones, 85% to 95% of them singletons; the top ten hold around 1.7%. Positive CCR7 selection of CD45RO-negative cells yielded the naive CD8 cells, and terminally differentiated effector memory CD45RA+ cells were excluded. Sequences were obtained from naive CD8+ T cells from PBMCs. Receptors were obtained from a man aged 18 to 29 in good health. Some clones in this sample may be carry-over from other donors' samples.

A note on this clone: This specimen includes other DNA sequences encoding the same CDR3. The chain employs TRBV27 and TRBJ1-1, with D possibly being TRBD1 (5 bases). The CDR3 spans 14 residues. CDR1 MNHEY and CDR2 SMNVEV come from the germline V gene (reference sequence). Trimming removed 3 bases from V and 4 bases from J, with 12 bases in between. The CDR3 here is CASSLRGVGTEAFF. CDR3 bases: TGTGCCAGCAGTTTGCGGGGGGTCGGCACTGAAGCTTTCTTT.

The chain couples TRBV6-1 to TRBJ2-7; 7 nucleotides line up with TRBD1. Losses at the gene ends were 3 bases for V and 5 bases for J; bases not matched to a gene: 10. In germline, CDR1 is MNHNS, CDR2 SASEGT. CDR3 length equals 15 residues. Written as DNA, the CDR3 is TGTGCCAGCAGTGAGACACAGGGGAGAATACACGAGCAGTACTTC. It yields the protein CASSETQGRIHEQYF.

This sequence joins TRBV7-8 and TRBJ2-1; 14 nucleotides agree with TRBD2. The CDR3 is 18 residues long. Trimming cost V 1 base and J 7 bases; bases outside gene matches: 9. Germline loops: CDR1 SGHVS, CDR2 FQNEAQ. CDR3 loop: CASSLVGGLAGVGNEQFF. Here the CDR3 DNA reads TGTGCCAGCAGCTTAGTCGGGGGACTAGCGGGAGTAGGTAATGAGCAGTTCTTC. Combining the CDR3 with reference TRBV7-8 and TRBJ2-1 gives the whole variable domain GAGVSQSPRYKVAKRGQDVALRCDPISGHVSLFWYQQALGQGPEFLTYFQNEAQLDKSGLPSDRFFAERPEGSVSTLKIQRTQQEDSAVYLCASSLVGGLAGVGNEQFFGPGTRLTVL.

V usage is TRBV7-9 and J usage is TRBJ2-1; 8 bases map to TRBD2. The V and J ends lost 5 bases and 7 bases, in that order; junction bases with no gene match: 13. Germline CDR1 is SEHNR and CDR2 is FQNEAQ (reference sequence). The CDR3 is 16 amino acids. CDR3 amino acids: CASSAPGGPRPNEQFF. CDR3 in DNA: TGTGCCAGCAGCGCCCCGGGGGGGCCCCGGCCGAATGAGCAGTTCTTC.

This chain uses TRBV4-1 with TRBJ1-4, with D maybe TRBD1 (6 bases). This CDR3 has 14 residues. The V gene's germline CDR1 is MGHRA and CDR2 YSYEKL. Trimming removed 4 bases from V and 8 bases from J, with 14 bases in between. CDR3 sequence reads: CASSLVGQGEKLFF. The CDR3 DNA is TGCGCCAGCAGCCTCGTTGGCCAGGGGGAAAAACTGTTTTTT.

V usage is TRBV7-3 and J usage is TRBJ2-7; D unclear. Germline-derived CDR1 and CDR2 are SGHTA and FQGTGA. The CDR3 is 14 residues long. V lost 1 base and J lost 7, with 14 bases in between. The CDR3 loop is CASSLRAQPAEQYF. As DNA, the CDR3 is TGTGCCAGCAGCTTAAGGGCCCAGCCGGCGGAGCAGTACTTC.

This chain joins TRBV5-1 and TRBJ1-1, with no clear D. V was clipped by 0 bases and J by 7 bases, with 16 bases between them. The germline gives CDR1 SGHRS, CDR2 YFSETQ. The CDR3 contains 15 residues. The CDR3 spells CASSLDLDSASEAFF. The CDR3 DNA reads TGCGCCAGCAGCTTGGATCTGGACTCAGCGAGTGAAGCTTTCTTT.

In nucleotides, the CDR3 is TGTGCCAGCAGTGACCCCACCGGCCCCAGGGCCTACGAGCAGTACTTC. It yields the protein CASSDPTGPRAYEQYF. J is TRBJ2-7 and V is TRBV2, with D possibly matching TRBD1 (5 bases). The CDR3 extends over 16 amino acids. V was trimmed by 3 bases and J by 2 bases, leaving 17 bases between them. Germline V gene lookup returns CDR1 SNHLY and CDR2 FYNNEI.

V and J are TRBV6-1 and TRBJ2-7; D call uncertain. Trimming cost V 1 base and J 4 bases, with 17 bases left between them. Germline V gives CDR1 MNHNS, CDR2 SASEGT. The CDR3 spans 16 residues. The CDR3 DNA is TGTGCCAGCAGTGAAGTGGAACTGCGGAGTGTGTACGAGCAGTACTTC. Translation gives CASSEVELRSVYEQYF.

The J gene is TRBJ2-7, the V gene TRBV11-1; D perhaps matches TRBD1 (6 bases). Trimming removed 6 bases at V and 4 bases at J, with 19 bases between. Germline assignment: CDR1 SGHAT and CDR2 FQDESV (reference sequence). This CDR3 has 15 amino acids. For the CDR3, the DNA is TGTGCCAGCAGTAATCGGGACACGCAGAAATACGAGCAGTACTTC. This sequence encodes CASSNRDTQKYEQYF.

This chain uses TRBV7-3 with TRBJ1-1; tentative D call: TRBD1 (5 bases). V was trimmed by 3 bases and J by 10 bases, leaving 15 bases between them. CDR1 is SGHTA, CDR2 FQGTGA, per germline. The CDR3 contains 13 residues. CDR3 sequence reads: CASSFTVGGGAFF. In DNA, the CDR3 is TGTGCCAGCAGCTTCACAGTTGGCGGGGGAGCTTTCTTT.

The V and J genes are TRBV28 and TRBJ2-2, with D possibly being TRBD1 (5 bases). This CDR3 spans 15 amino acids. The germline V gene encodes CDR1 MDHEN and CDR2 SYDVKM. V gave up 2 bases and J gave up 3 bases, with 10 bases separating them. The CDR3 DNA reads as TGTGCCAGCAGTTTAATCCAGGGCTACACCGGGGAGCTGTTTTTT. This sequence encodes CASSLIQGYTGELFF. Based on the CDR3 plus reference TRBV28 and TRBJ2-2, the full variable domain is DVKVTQSSRYLVKRTGEKVFLECVQDMDHENMFWYRQDPGLGLRLIYFSYDVKMKEKGDIPEGYSVSREKKERFSLILESASTNQTSMYLCASSLIQGYTGELFFGEGSRLTVL.

J is TRBJ2-7 and V is TRBV5-1; no clear D gene. The CDR3 totals 15 residues. Germline V gene lookup returns CDR1 SGHRS and CDR2 YFSETQ. Trimming cost V 0 bases and J 6 bases, with 16 bases left between them. CDR3: CASSLDGLVGSEQYF. DNA for the CDR3: TGCGCCAGCAGCTTGGATGGGTTGGTTGGGTCCGAGCAGTACTTC.

The rearrangement joins TRBV5-6 to TRBJ2-1; 9 positions agree with TRBD2. The germline V gene encodes CDR1 SGHDT and CDR2 YYEEEE. V shed 4 bases and J 4 bases; nucleotides not matched to a gene: 6. The CDR3 sequence is 15 residues long. The CDR3 sequence: CASSEGREGYNEQFF. The CDR3, as DNA: TGTGCCAGCAGCGAGGGGCGGGAGGGTTACAATGAGCAGTTCTTC.

This rearrangement joins TRBV7-3 to TRBJ1-2; possibly TRBD1 for D (5 bases). The CDR3 totals 15 residues. The germline gives CDR1 SGHTA, CDR2 FQGTGA. The ends were cut back, 0 bases at V and 4 bases at J, with 12 bases in the middle. CDR3 in DNA: TGTGCCAGCAGCTTAACCCCGGGGACCCCCTATGGCTACACCTTC. Its translation: CASSLTPGTPYGYTF.

V and J are TRBV28 and TRBJ2-5; 8 bases fit TRBD1. The CDR3 runs 14 residues. With 5 bases clipped from V and 5 bases from J, the junction kept 7 bases outside the gene matches. Per the germline V gene, CDR1 is MDHEN and CDR2 is SYDVKM. The CDR3 DNA sequence: TGTGCCAGCAGTAGTGCCAGGGGGCGGGAGACCCAGTACTTC. It specifies CASSSARGRETQYF.

The CDR3 here is CASSDGTSGINEQFF. The CDR3 region has the DNA TGCGCCAGCAGTGATGGGACTAGCGGGATTAATGAGCAGTTCTTC. The rearrangement links TRBV10-2 to TRBJ2-1; 13 bases agree with TRBD2. The CDR3 runs 15 residues. The V segment lost 3 bases and the J segment 7 bases; nucleotides outside the gene matches: 3. CDR1 is WSHSY and CDR2 is SAAADI in the germline V gene.

As for this clone: A single base separates this from a much larger clone, so it may be a read error. V usage is TRBV11-1 and J usage is TRBJ2-1; the D is unclear. Germline V gene lookup returns CDR1 SGHAT and CDR2 FQDESV (reference sequence). V gave up 3 bases and J gave up 5 bases, with 5 bases separating them. The CDR3 spans 12 residues. The CDR3 nucleotides read TGTGCCAGCAGCTTGGGGAACAATGAGCAGTTCTTC. Amino acid sequence: CASSLGNNEQFF.

This rearrangement joins TRBV4-1 to TRBJ2-3; TRBD2 might be the D (5 bases). The CDR3 runs 13 residues. CDR1 and CDR2 (germline): MGHRA, YSYEKL. V lost 4 bases to trimming and J lost 5 bases, with 10 bases between them. The DNA of the CDR3 is TGCGCCAGCAGCCCCGGGAAACGAGATACGCAGTATTTT. It is translated as CASSPGKRDTQYF.

Regarding this clone: Mismatch with germline at one junction end may stem from a read error. CDR3 bases: TGTGCCAGCACCTTACCGTCCGTGACTAGCACAGATACGCAGTATTTT. Its translation: CASTLPSVTSTDTQYF. The chain carries TRBV7-9 and TRBJ2-3; D remains unclear. Per the germline V gene, CDR1 is SEHNR and CDR2 is FQNEAQ (reference sequence). The CDR3 covers 16 residues.

The V and J genes are TRBV19 and TRBJ2-1; TRBD2 is a possible D gene (5 bases). Trimming took off 7 bases at V and 5 bases at J, with 18 bases between the two ends. Germline V gene lookup returns CDR1 LNHDA and CDR2 SQIVND (reference sequence). The CDR3 has 15 residues. The CDR3 reads CASTLMSEGNNEQFF. The DNA of the CDR3 is TGTGCCAGTACCCTAATGAGCGAGGGAAACAATGAGCAGTTCTTC.

The rearrangement joins TRBV27 to TRBJ2-3, with a possible D match to TRBD1 (5 bases). In germline, CDR1 is MNHEY, CDR2 SMNVEV (reference sequence). V lost 5 bases and J lost 6, with 9 bases in between. The CDR3 spans 12 residues. The CDR3 DNA sequence: TGTGCCAGCAGTCCAGGGTCCGATACGCAGTATTTT. Translation: CASSPGSDTQYF.

This clone was seen a handful of times. The same CDR3 arises from other DNA sequences in this sample as well. V and J are TRBV5-6 and TRBJ1-1, with unresolved D. CDR3 length: 12 residues. The V gene's germline CDR1 is SGHDT and CDR2 YYEEEE. The V end was cut by 2 bases, the J end by 0 bases, with 2 bases between. DNA for the CDR3: TGTGCCAGCAGCTTCCTGAACACTGAAGCTTTCTTT. It encodes CASSFLNTEAFF.